This T cell receptor beta chain was recorded in a study of shared clonotypes between healthy human individuals. Each cell subset's genomic DNA was divided evenly among several immunoSEQ plates. The assay was immunoSEQ multiplex PCR, and TCRdb's table has in-frame clones only and misses some. The sample has approximately 2,200,000 clones, about 93% seen once. Only CD45RO-negative cells positively selected for CCR7 counted as naive CD8 cells, so terminally differentiated effector memory CD45RA+ cells were excluded. Regarding the study as a whole: When compared with the clonotypes that were shared by all four sorted-subset donors, the non-shared clonotypes turned out to have lower generation probabilities.

Worth noting for this clone: The antigen remains undetermined.

The clonotype originates from a man aged 18 to 30 in good health. Some clones in this sample may be carry-over from other donors' samples. The sequenced sample was naive CD8+ T cells from PBMCs.

The CDR3 is CASSYLGGIPYNEQFF. CDR3 sequence (DNA): TGTGCCAGCAGTTACTTGGGCGGGATACCCTACAATGAGCAGTTCTTC. The chain uses TRBV6-6 and TRBJ2-1; D is possibly TRBD2 (6 bases). Deletions cut 1 base from V and 2 bases from J, with 12 bases between. Germline V lookup: CDR1 MNHNY, CDR2 SVGAGI (reference sequence). This CDR3 comprises 16 residues.